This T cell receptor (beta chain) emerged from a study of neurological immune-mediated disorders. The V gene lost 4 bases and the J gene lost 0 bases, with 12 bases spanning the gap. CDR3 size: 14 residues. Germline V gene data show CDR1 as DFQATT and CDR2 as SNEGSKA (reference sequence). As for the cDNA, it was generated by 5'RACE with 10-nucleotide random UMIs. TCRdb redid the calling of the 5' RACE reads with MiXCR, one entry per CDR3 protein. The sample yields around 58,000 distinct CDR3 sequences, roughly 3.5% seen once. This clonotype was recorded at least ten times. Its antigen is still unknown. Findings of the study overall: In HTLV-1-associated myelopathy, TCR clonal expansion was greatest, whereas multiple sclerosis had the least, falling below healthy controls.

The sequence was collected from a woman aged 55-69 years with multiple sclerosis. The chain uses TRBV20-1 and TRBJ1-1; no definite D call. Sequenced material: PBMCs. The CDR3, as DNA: TGCAGTGCTATCGAGCCGGGATTGAACACTGAAGCTTTCTTT. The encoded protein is CSAIEPGLNTEAFF.